This TCR beta chain originates from a study of blood T cell repertoires in COVID-19. Overall study: The United States, Italy and Spain supplied acute and convalescent COVID-19 samples.

The protocol was immunoSEQ multiplex PCR, while the TCRdb copy is restricted to in-frame clones and leaves out a portion. The table has 45,000 to 55,000 clones, over 70% seen once. V was pared by 7 bases and J by 7 bases, with 10 bases between. The germline gives CDR1 LGHDT, CDR2 YNNKEL (reference sequence). The CDR3 has 12 amino acids. The sequence was obtained from a human donor with active or convalescent COVID-19. The donor label of this sample is uncertain. The chain carries TRBV3-1 (or the pseudogene TRBV3-2) and TRBJ2-2; no definite D call. Sequenced input: peripheral blood. In DNA form, the CDR3 reads TGTGCCAGCACCCCCTCAGGCGGGGAGCTGTTTTTT. Residues: CASTPSGGELFF.